Detailed here is one T cell receptor (beta chain). The protocol was immunoSEQ multiplex PCR, while the TCRdb copy is restricted to in-frame clones and leaves out a portion. The table has about 58,000 clones, 85% to 90% seen once. This entry belongs to a study of OX40 agonist ivuxolimab in advanced cancers. Losses at the gene ends were 7 bases for V and 1 base for J; bases not matched to a gene: 16. This CDR3 contains 18 residues. Per germline, CDR1 LGHNT and CDR2 FRNRAP. The TCR was taken from an adult with an advanced solid tumor such as melanoma, head and neck, liver or kidney cancer. V is TRBV12-5 and J is TRBJ1-1, with TRBD1 matching 9 bases. The sequenced sample was CD4+ or CD8+ T cells sorted from blood, obtained in a trial of the OX40 agonist ivuxolimab. The CDR3 loop is CASALWRTGVYWNTEAFF. The CDR3 bases are TGTGCTAGTGCCTTGTGGCGGACAGGGGTGTACTGGAACACTGAAGCTTTCTTT.